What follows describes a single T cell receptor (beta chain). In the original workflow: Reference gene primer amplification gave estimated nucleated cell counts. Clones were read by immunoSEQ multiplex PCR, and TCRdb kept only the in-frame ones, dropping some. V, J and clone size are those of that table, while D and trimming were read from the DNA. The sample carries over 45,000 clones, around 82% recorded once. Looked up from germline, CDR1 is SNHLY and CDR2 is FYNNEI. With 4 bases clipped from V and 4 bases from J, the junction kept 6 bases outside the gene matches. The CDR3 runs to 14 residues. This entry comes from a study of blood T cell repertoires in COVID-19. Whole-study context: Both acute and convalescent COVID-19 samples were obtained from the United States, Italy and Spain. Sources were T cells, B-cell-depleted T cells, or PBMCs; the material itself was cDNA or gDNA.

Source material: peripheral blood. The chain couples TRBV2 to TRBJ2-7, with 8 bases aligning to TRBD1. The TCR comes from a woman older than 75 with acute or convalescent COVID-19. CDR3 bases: TGTGCCAGCAGTGCGGACAGGGACTGGTACGAGCAGTACTTC. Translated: CASSADRDWYEQYF.